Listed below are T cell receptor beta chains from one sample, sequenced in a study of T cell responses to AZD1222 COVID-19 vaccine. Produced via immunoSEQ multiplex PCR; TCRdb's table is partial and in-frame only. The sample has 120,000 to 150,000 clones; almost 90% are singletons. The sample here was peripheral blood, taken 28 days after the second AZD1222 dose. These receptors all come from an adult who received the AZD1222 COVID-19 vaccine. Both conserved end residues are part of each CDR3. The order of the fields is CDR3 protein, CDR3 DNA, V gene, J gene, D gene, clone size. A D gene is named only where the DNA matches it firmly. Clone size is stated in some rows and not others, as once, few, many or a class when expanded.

CDR3: CASSATGRQGGGETQYF
DNA: TGTGCCAGCAGTGCGACGGGTCGACAGGGGGGTGGGGAGACCCAGTACTTC
V: TRBV7-9
J: TRBJ2-5
D: TRBD1
size: once

CDR3: CAISENPIPGSSNEQFF
DNA: TGTGCCATCAGTGAAAACCCTATACCCGGGAGTAGCAATGAGCAGTTCTTC
V: TRBV10-3
J: TRBJ2-1
D: NA
size: once

CDR3: CASSSLRGNYGYTF
DNA: TGTGCCAGCAGTTCACTAAGGGGAAACTATGGCTACACCTTC
V: TRBV6-5
J: TRBJ1-2
D: NA
size: NA

CDR3: CASSLGRFNTGELFF
DNA: TGTGCCAGCAGCTTGGGCAGGTTCAACACCGGGGAGCTGTTTTTT
V: TRBV5-5
J: TRBJ2-2
D: NA
size: NA

CDR3: CASKGVDPGYNEQFF
DNA: TGTGCCTCCAAGGGGGTTGATCCAGGGTACAATGAGCAGTTCTTC
V: TRBV28
J: TRBJ2-1
D: NA
size: NA

CDR3: CAISEVTGRTGANVLTF
DNA: TGTGCCATCAGTGAGGTAACAGGGAGAACTGGGGCCAACGTCCTGACTTTC
V: TRBV10-3
J: TRBJ2-6
D: NA
size: NA

CDR3: CASSLVAGVGGNEKLFF
DNA: TGTGCCAGCAGCTTAGTGGCGGGGGTCGGGGGTAATGAAAAACTGTTTTTT
V: TRBV7-8
J: TRBJ1-4
D: NA
size: once

CDR3: CASRASEGMNTEAFF
DNA: TGTGCCAGCAGAGCCAGTGAGGGCATGAACACTGAAGCTTTCTTT
V: TRBV6-4
J: TRBJ1-1
D: NA
size: NA

CDR3: CASSAVGRASEQYF
DNA: TGTGCCAGCAGCGCAGTAGGGAGGGCGTCCGAGCAGTACTTC
V: TRBV9
J: TRBJ2-7
D: TRBD2
size: NA

CDR3: CAWSLQGPGGYTF
DNA: TGTGCCTGGAGCCTACAGGGGCCTGGTGGCTACACCTTC
V: TRBV30
J: TRBJ1-2
D: TRBD1
size: few

CDR3: CASRRAETSAGELFF
DNA: TGCGCCAGCAGAAGGGCAGAGACTAGCGCCGGGGAGCTGTTTTTT
V: TRBV5-1
J: TRBJ2-2
D: TRBD2
size: NA

CDR3: CASSLSGGPKAFF
DNA: TGTGCCAGCAGTTTATCGGGAGGACCTAAAGCTTTCTTT
V: TRBV28
J: TRBJ1-1
D: NA
size: NA

CDR3: CASSLPPINEQFF
DNA: TGTGCCAGCAGCTTACCCCCTATCAATGAGCAGTTCTTC
V: TRBV7-8
J: TRBJ2-1
D: NA
size: NA

CDR3: CASMGTANNEQFF
DNA: TGTGCCAGCATGGGGACAGCCAACAATGAGCAGTTCTTC
V: TRBV6-5
J: TRBJ2-1
D: TRBD1
size: once